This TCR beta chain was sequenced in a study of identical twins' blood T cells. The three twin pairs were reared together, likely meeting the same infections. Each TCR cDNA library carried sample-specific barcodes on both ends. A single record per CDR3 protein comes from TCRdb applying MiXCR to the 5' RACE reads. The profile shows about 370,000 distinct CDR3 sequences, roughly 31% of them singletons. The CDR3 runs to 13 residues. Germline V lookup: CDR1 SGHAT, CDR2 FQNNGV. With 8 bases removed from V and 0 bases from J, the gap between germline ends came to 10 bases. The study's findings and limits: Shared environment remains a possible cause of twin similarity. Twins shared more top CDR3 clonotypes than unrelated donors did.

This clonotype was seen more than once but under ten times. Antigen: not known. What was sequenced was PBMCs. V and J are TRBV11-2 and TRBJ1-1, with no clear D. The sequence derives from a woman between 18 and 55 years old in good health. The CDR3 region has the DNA TGTGCCAGCCGCACTAATATGAACACTGAAGCTTTCTTT. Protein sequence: CASRTNMNTEAFF.